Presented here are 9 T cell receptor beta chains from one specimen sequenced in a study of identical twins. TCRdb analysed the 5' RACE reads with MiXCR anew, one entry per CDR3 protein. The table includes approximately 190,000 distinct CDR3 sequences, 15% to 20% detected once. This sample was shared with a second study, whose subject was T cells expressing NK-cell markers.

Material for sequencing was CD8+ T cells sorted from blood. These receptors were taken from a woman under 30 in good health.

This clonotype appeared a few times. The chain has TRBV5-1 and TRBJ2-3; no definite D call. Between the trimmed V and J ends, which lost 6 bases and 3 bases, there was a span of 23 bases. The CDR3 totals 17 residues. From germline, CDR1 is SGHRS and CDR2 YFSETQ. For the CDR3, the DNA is TGCGCCAGCACCCTTTGGGTGTCGAACCACGGAACAGATACGCAGTATTTT. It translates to CASTLWVSNHGTDTQYF.

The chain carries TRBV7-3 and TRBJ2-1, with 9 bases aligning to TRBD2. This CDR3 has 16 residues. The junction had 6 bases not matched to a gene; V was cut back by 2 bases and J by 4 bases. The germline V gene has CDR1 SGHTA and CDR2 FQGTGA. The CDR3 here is CASSLAGGPRYNEQFF. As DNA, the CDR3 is TGTGCCAGCAGCTTAGCGGGGGGGCCGCGGTACAATGAGCAGTTCTTC.

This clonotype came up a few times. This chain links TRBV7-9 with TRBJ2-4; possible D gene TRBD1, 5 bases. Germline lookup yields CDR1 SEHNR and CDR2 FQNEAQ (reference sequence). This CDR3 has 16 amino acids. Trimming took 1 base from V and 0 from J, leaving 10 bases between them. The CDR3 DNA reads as TGTGCCAGCAGCTTAGGACAGCACTTAGCCAAAAACATTCAGTACTTC. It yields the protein CASSLGQHLAKNIQYF.

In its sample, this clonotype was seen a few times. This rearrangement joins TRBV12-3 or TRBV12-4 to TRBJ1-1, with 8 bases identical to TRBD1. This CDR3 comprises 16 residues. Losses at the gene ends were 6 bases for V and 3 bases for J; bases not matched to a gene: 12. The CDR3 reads CASRRGQGGFHTEAFF. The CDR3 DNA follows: TGTGCCAGCAGACGCGGACAGGGTGGGTTCCACACTGAAGCTTTCTTT.

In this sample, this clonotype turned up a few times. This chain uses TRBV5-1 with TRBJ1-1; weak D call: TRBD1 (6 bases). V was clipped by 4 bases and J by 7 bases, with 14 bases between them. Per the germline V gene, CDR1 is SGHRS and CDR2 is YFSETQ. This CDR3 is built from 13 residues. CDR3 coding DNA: TGCGCCAGCAGCGTGCGGGGGCTCGGTGAAGCTTTCTTT. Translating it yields CASSVRGLGEAFF.

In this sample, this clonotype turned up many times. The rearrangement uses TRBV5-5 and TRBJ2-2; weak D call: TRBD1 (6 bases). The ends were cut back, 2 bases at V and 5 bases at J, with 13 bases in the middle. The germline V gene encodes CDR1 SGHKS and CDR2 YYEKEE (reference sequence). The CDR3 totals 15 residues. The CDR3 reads CASSLRQAGTGELFF. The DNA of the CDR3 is TGTGCCAGCAGCTTAAGACAGGCCGGGACCGGGGAGCTGTTTTTT.

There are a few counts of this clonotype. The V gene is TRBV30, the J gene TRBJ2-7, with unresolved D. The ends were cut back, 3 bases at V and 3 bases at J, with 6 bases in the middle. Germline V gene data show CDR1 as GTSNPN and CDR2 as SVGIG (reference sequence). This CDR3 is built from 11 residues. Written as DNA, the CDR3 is TGTGCCTGGAGCCCGGGCTACGAGCAGTACTTC. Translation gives CAWSPGYEQYF.

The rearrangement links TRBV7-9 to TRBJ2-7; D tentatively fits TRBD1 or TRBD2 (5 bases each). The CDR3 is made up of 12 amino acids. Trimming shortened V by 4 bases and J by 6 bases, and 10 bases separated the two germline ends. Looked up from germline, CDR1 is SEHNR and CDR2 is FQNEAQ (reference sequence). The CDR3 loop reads CASSSGASEQYF. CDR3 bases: TGTGCCAGCAGCTCCGGGGCTTCCGAGCAGTACTTC.

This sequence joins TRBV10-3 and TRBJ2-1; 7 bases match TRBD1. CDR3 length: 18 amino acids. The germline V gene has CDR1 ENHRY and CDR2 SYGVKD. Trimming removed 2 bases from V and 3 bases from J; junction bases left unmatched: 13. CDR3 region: CAISEAPPGTVIYNEQFF. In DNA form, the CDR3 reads TGTGCCATCAGTGAGGCCCCCCCCGGGACAGTGATCTACAATGAGCAGTTCTTC.